A selection of T cell receptor beta chains follows, all from one sample in a study of blood T cells in healthy people across ages. Using its own MiXCR run on the 5' RACE reads, TCRdb lists one record per CDR3 protein. The repertoire has approximately 2,000,000 distinct CDR3 sequences, more than 35% of them found once; the top ten carry approximately 22%. The specimen was blood. The receptors were sampled from a human donor in good health. Both conserved end residues are part of each CDR3. A D gene is named only where the DNA matches it firmly. Where a row states a size, it is once, few, many or the class of an expanded clone; other rows omit it.

>-|TRBJ1-2|TRBD1|TRBV24-1
CATSDPGQGNHGYTF
TGTGCCACCAGTGACCCGGGACAGGGAAACCATGGCTACACCTTC
>few|TRBJ1-2|-|TRBV7-2
CASSPPAALWGYTF
TGTGCCAGCAGCCCCCCGGCAGCCCTTTGGGGCTACACCTTC
>few|TRBJ1-2|-|TRBV7-9
CASSSPGTERGYTF
TGTGCCAGCAGCTCTCCGGGGACCGAGAGAGGCTACACCTTC
>-|TRBJ2-3|TRBD2|TRBV13
CASSLLTSGGYTDTQYF
TGTGCCAGCAGCCTCCTCACTAGCGGGGGTTATACAGATACGCAGTATTTT
>-|TRBJ1-2|TRBD1|TRBV3-1
CASSHTGTGAGGYTF
TGTGCCAGCAGCCATACCGGGACAGGGGCAGGGGGCTACACCTTC
>many|TRBJ2-7|-|TRBV7-9
CASSFRTGGGYEQYF
TGTGCCAGCAGCTTTAGAACAGGAGGAGGCTACGAGCAGTACTTC
>-|TRBJ2-5|TRBD2|TRBV7-3
CASSLGGGTRTTQYF
TGTGCCAGCAGCTTAGGGGGAGGGACTCGGACGACCCAGTACTTC
>-|TRBJ1-6|-|TRBV20-1
CSASAGPYNSPLHF
TGCAGTGCTAGCGCGGGGCCCTATAATTCACCCCTCCACTTT
>-|TRBJ2-5|TRBD2|TRBV12-3/TRBV12-4
CASSFRTSGFSGETQYF
TGTGCCAGCAGTTTCAGGACTAGCGGATTTTCCGGGGAGACCCAGTACTTC
>-|TRBJ2-5|TRBD1|TRBV6-5
CASSYGDRAYGQYF
TGTGCCAGCAGTTACGGAGACAGGGCTTACGGGCAGTACTTC
>-|TRBJ1-2|TRBD1|TRBV27
CTSAQLGQGGGYTF
TGTACCAGCGCTCAACTAGGACAGGGTGGCGGCTACACCTTC
>few|TRBJ1-2|-|TRBV7-9
CASSLGNLGYMKGYTF
TGTGCCAGCAGCTTAGGTAATCTCGGCTACATGAAAGGCTACACCTTC
>-|TRBJ1-5|-|TRBV6-5
CASSSLTSNQPQHF
TGTGCCAGCAGTTCGTTGACCAGCAATCAGCCCCAGCATTTT
>-|TRBJ1-1|TRBD1|TRBV5-1
CASKGQGHGLTEAFF
TGCGCCAGCAAGGGACAGGGTCATGGATTGACTGAAGCTTTCTTT
>-|TRBJ2-4|-|TRBV4-2
CASSQAYREEQYF
TGTGCCAGCAGCCAGGCCTACAGGGAGGAGCAGTACTTC
>many|TRBJ2-3|-|TRBV6-5
CASSNGVVGDTQYF
TGTGCCAGCAGTAACGGAGTAGTGGGGGATACGCAGTATTTT
>-|TRBJ1-2|-|TRBV6-5
CASRVRRDFLVGYTF
TGTGCCAGCAGAGTCAGGAGAGACTTTTTGGTTGGCTACACCTTC
>few|TRBJ2-6|TRBD1|TRBV6-5
CASSSRTGSGANVLTF
TGTGCCAGCAGTTCGCGGACAGGATCTGGGGCCAACGTCCTGACTTTC
>-|TRBJ2-3|-|TRBV20-1
CSARDLTGASTDTQYF
TGCAGTGCTAGAGACCTAACGGGGGCCTCCACAGATACGCAGTATTTT
>few|TRBJ2-3|-|TRBV6-6
CASSPFTLADTQYF
TGTGCCAGCAGCCCCTTCACACTAGCAGATACGCAGTATTTT
>-|TRBJ2-7|-|TRBV7-3
CASSPLERPDCYEQYF
TGTGCCAGCAGCCCTCTGGAGCGCCCCGATTGTTACGAGCAGTACTTC
>few|TRBJ2-7|-|TRBV7-9
CAGSLIQAGSEQYF
TGTGCCGGCAGCTTAATTCAGGCAGGGTCCGAGCAGTACTTC
>few|TRBJ1-1|TRBD1|TRBV20-1
CSADRDGGTEAFF
TGCAGTGCCGACAGGGATGGGGGCACTGAAGCTTTCTTT
>-|TRBJ1-2|TRBD1|TRBV5-1
CASSPEAGTGGSYGYTF
TGCGCCAGCAGCCCCGAGGCCGGGACAGGGGGCTCCTATGGCTACACCTTC
>-|TRBJ2-3|-|TRBV24-1
CATSDLGTSSTDTQYF
TGTGCCACCAGTGACCTGGGGACGTCTAGCACAGATACGCAGTATTTT
>few|TRBJ2-1|TRBD2|TRBV7-6
CASNPLVAGGDEQFF
TGTGCCAGCAACCCGTTGGTAGCGGGGGGTGATGAGCAGTTCTTC
>-|TRBJ2-1|-|TRBV9
CASSVGSLAINEQFF
TGTGCCAGCAGCGTAGGATCACTAGCTATCAATGAGCAGTTCTTC
>few|TRBJ1-5|-|TRBV6-6
CASSDRQPQHF
TGTGCCAGCAGTGATCGACAGCCCCAGCATTTT
>-|TRBJ2-5|-|TRBV4-3
CASSQGFGLVRETQYF
TGCGCCAGCAGCCAAGGTTTTGGGCTAGTACGAGAGACCCAGTACTTC
>-|TRBJ2-7|TRBD1|TRBV4-1
CASRIGQGREYEQYF
TGCGCCAGCAGGATCGGACAGGGAAGAGAATACGAGCAGTACTTC
>few|TRBJ1-1|-|TRBV12-5
CASGFSPSPEAFF
TGTGCTAGTGGCTTCAGCCCTAGCCCTGAAGCTTTCTTT
>-|TRBJ2-5|TRBD2|TRBV5-5
CANSPESGGARETQYF
TGTGCCAACAGCCCGGAAAGCGGGGGGGCCCGGGAGACCCAGTACTTC
>many|TRBJ2-1|TRBD2|TRBV2
CASSRTSGVYNEQFF
TGTGCCAGCAGCCGGACTAGCGGGGTCTACAATGAGCAGTTCTTC
>-|TRBJ1-3|-|TRBV5-1
CASKTRVGSGNTIYF
TGCGCCAGTAAAACCAGGGTTGGCTCTGGAAACACCATATATTTT
>few|TRBJ2-7|TRBD1|TRBV29-1
CSVEGQVDYEQYF
TGCAGCGTTGAGGGACAGGTCGACTACGAGCAGTACTTC
>-|TRBJ2-3|-|TRBV5-1
CASSPPETKTWTDTQYF
TGCGCCAGCAGCCCACCCGAGACTAAGACGTGGACAGATACGCAGTATTTT
>-|TRBJ1-6|-|TRBV24-1
CATTWDPKAPLHF
TGTGCCACCACCTGGGACCCTAAAGCGCCCCTCCACTTT
>-|TRBJ2-7|-|TRBV7-9
CASSFGPRDSEQYF
TGTGCCAGCAGCTTCGGACCCCGGGACTCCGAGCAGTACTTC
>-|TRBJ2-5|-|TRBV6-4
CARPGRDLLGSQETQYF
TGTGCCAGACCAGGCAGGGATTTGTTGGGTAGTCAAGAGACCCAGTACTTC
>-|TRBJ2-7|-|TRBV4-3
CASSQEDKGYEQYF
TGCGCCAGCAGCCAAGAGGACAAGGGCTACGAGCAGTACTTC
>-|TRBJ2-5|TRBD1|TRBV5-1
CASSLGQGSQETQYF
TGCGCCAGCAGCTTGGGACAGGGATCCCAAGAGACCCAGTACTTC
>-|TRBJ1-2|-|TRBV29-1
CSADGGAGGYTF
TGCAGCGCCGACGGAGGGGCGGGGGGCTACACCTTC
>-|TRBJ1-1|-|TRBV6-1
CASSSYTEGGEAFF
TGTGCCAGCAGTTCTTACACGGAGGGGGGAGAAGCTTTCTTT
>-|TRBJ1-2|-|TRBV5-5
CASSSEGPGHANYGYTF
TGTGCCAGCAGCTCGGAGGGGCCAGGCCATGCTAACTATGGCTACACCTTC
>few|TRBJ2-1|-|TRBV4-3
CASSQGLCNEQFF
TGCGCCAGCAGCCAAGGTCTTTGCAATGAGCAGTTCTTC
>-|TRBJ2-3|TRBD1|TRBV7-9
CASSFSTGGGTDTQYF
TGTGCCAGCAGCTTCTCAACAGGGGGCGGAACAGATACGCAGTATTTT
>many|TRBJ2-7|-|TRBV29-1
CSVDAGQGYEQYF
TGCAGCGTTGATGCTGGGCAGGGCTACGAGCAGTACTTC
>-|TRBJ1-3|-|TRBV29-1
CGGTPNSGNTIYF
TGCGGCGGTACACCGAACTCTGGAAACACCATATATTTT
>few|TRBJ2-5|-|TRBV12-3/TRBV12-4
CASRPNAGQETQYF
TGTGCCAGCAGACCTAACGCGGGGCAAGAGACCCAGTACTTC
>-|TRBJ2-7|TRBD1|TRBV5-5
CASSASTGGSYEQYF
TGTGCCAGCAGCGCTTCGACAGGGGGCAGCTACGAGCAGTACTTC
>-|TRBJ2-5|-|TRBV21-1
CASSKGPGQGQETQYF
TGTGCCAGCAGCAAAGGCCCCGGACAGGGACAAGAGACCCAGTACTTC
>-|TRBJ2-5|-|TRBV29-1
CSVVRTDQETQYF
TGCAGCGTTGTAAGGACCGATCAAGAGACCCAGTACTTC
>few|TRBJ2-1|TRBD2|TRBV5-1
CASSLPERGPSSYNEQFF
TGCGCCAGCAGCCTTCCGGAGCGGGGGCCCAGCTCCTACAATGAGCAGTTCTTC
>few|TRBJ2-7|-|TRBV20-1
CSASIGFSYEQYF
TGCAGTGCTAGTATTGGGTTTTCCTACGAGCAGTACTTC
>-|TRBJ1-6|-|TRBV29-1
CSVESEGSPLHF
TGCAGCGTTGAATCGGAGGGGTCACCCCTCCACTTT
>-|TRBJ2-7|TRBD1|TRBV6-2/TRBV6-3
CASSKGTGYTSYEQYF
TGTGCCAGCAGTAAGGGGACAGGTTACACATCCTACGAGCAGTACTTC
>few|TRBJ2-7|-|TRBV6-5
CASSRESRGGYEQYF
TGTGCCAGCAGCCGAGAAAGCAGGGGGGGCTACGAGCAGTACTTC
>-|TRBJ2-3|-|TRBV10-3
CAILGGRDTQYF
TGTGCCATCCTCGGTGGTAGAGATACGCAGTATTTT
>-|TRBJ1-2|-|TRBV29-1
CGVSGGGVDYGYTF
TGCGGCGTCTCCGGTGGCGGGGTTGACTATGGCTACACCTTC
>-|TRBJ1-5|-|TRBV6-2/TRBV6-3
CASRPDRFNQPQHF
TGTGCCAGCAGACCTGACAGATTCAATCAGCCCCAGCATTTT